This T cell receptor beta chain emerged from a study of PD-L1 blockade in urothelial cancer. Across the study: Patients' atezolizumab regimen, 1,200 mg intravenously every 3 weeks, began around 2014. Men with urothelial cancer arising in the bladder made up about nine tenths of the roughly 29 patients.

Only in-frame clones appear in the TCRdb table, and some are missing; sequencing was by immunoSEQ multiplex PCR. Of over 15,000 clones in the sample, approximately 82% were seen once. Described time point: peripheral blood 6 weeks after treatment start. The cohort comprised individuals with locally advanced or metastatic urothelial carcinoma. Germline lookup yields CDR1 SGHTA and CDR2 FQGNSA. The CDR3 has 13 residues. Trimming stripped 5 bases from V and 2 bases from J, with 9 bases between. The starting material was PBMCs, obtained around atezolizumab (anti-PD-L1) treatment. The chain combines TRBV7-2 with TRBJ1-2, with D perhaps TRBD1 (6 bases). The origin of this receptor is a middle-aged man with urothelial cancer. CDR3 DNA sequence: TGTGCCAGCAGCCCCGGACAGAACTATGGCTACACCTTC. This gives the protein CASSPGQNYGYTF.